This passage covers 11 T cell receptor beta chains from one sample sequenced in a study of pediatric ulcerative colitis. Clones were read by immunoSEQ multiplex PCR, and TCRdb kept only the in-frame ones, dropping some. Here the sample spans 25,000 to 35,000 clones, roughly four fifths being singletons. Material: blood. These receptors came from a boy aged 5-17 years with severe ulcerative colitis.

The rearrangement joins TRBV19 to TRBJ1-5; D call uncertain. V lost 5 bases and J 1 base, leaving 6 bases between the germline ends. The germline gives CDR1 LNHDA, CDR2 SQIVND (reference sequence). The CDR3 is 13 amino acids. The CDR3 spells CASSPESNQPQHF. DNA for the CDR3: TGTGCCAGTAGTCCTGAGAGCAATCAGCCCCAGCATTTT.

The chain couples TRBV5-4 to TRBJ2-2; TRBD1 agrees at 7 bases. V shed 0 bases and J 3 bases; nucleotides not matched to a gene: 2. The CDR3 has 15 residues. Germline V gene lookup returns CDR1 SGHNT and CDR2 YYREEE (reference sequence). The CDR3 protein is CASSLVQGDTGELFF. CDR3 DNA sequence: TGTGCCAGCAGCTTGGTGCAGGGGGACACCGGGGAGCTGTTTTTT.

Points on this clone: Other DNA variants within this sample encode the same CDR3. The chain has TRBV25-1 and TRBJ2-3; the D gene is possibly TRBD2 (6 bases). The length of the CDR3 is 16 residues. Trimming pared 4 bases from V and 1 base from J, leaving 15 bases between. CDR1 and CDR2 from the germline V gene are MGHDK and SYGVNS. The CDR3 DNA follows: TGTGCCAGCAGTGCGTCTGCTGAGCGGGGCACAGATACGCAGTATTTT. Its protein product is CASSASAERGTDTQYF.

This clone was observed a handful of times. The chain combines TRBV5-1 with TRBJ2-1; D remains unclear. Trimming removed 0 bases from V and 4 bases from J, with 2 bases in between. CDR3 length equals 12 residues. Germline assignment: CDR1 SGHRS and CDR2 YFSETQ. CDR3 in amino acids: CASSLAYNEQFF. The CDR3 DNA sequence: TGCGCCAGCAGCTTGGCATACAATGAGCAGTTCTTC.

This chain links TRBV27 with TRBJ2-7, with 8 bases that match TRBD1. Per germline, CDR1 MNHEY and CDR2 SMNVEV (reference sequence). The CDR3 spans 14 residues. After removal of 6 bases from V and 0 bases from J, the junction contained 4 bases not matched to a gene. Here the CDR3 DNA reads TGTGCCAGCAGGCCCGGACAGGGCTCCTACGAGCAGTACTTC. Protein product: CASRPGQGSYEQYF.

The genes are TRBV2 and TRBJ2-2; D possibly corresponds to TRBD1 (6 bases). The germline V gene has CDR1 SNHLY and CDR2 FYNNEI. CDR3 size: 14 residues. V lost 3 bases to trimming and J lost 3 bases, with 8 bases between them. The DNA for the CDR3 is TGTGCCAGCAGTGATGCAGGGGACACCGGGGAGCTGTTTTTT. Translated: CASSDAGDTGELFF. Drawing the rest from reference TRBV2 and TRBJ2-2, the complete variable domain is EPEVTQTPSHQVTQMGQEVILRCVPISNHLYFYWYRQILGQKVEFLVSFYNNEISEKSEIFDDQFSVERPDGSNFTLKIRSTKLEDSAMYFCASSDAGDTGELFFGEGSRLTVL.

The chain links TRBV2 to TRBJ2-7; TRBD1 aligns across 7 bases. The CDR3 is 12 residues long. Germline V gene lookup returns CDR1 SNHLY and CDR2 FYNNEI. The J segment lost 7 bases and the V segment lost 6 bases, leaving 6 bases of the junction unmatched. In DNA, the CDR3 is TGTGCCAGCAGGACAGGGATGAGGGAGCAGTACTTC. Translating it yields CASRTGMREQYF.

The gene calls are TRBV29-1 and TRBJ2-1; no clear D. Germline V gene data show CDR1 as SQVTM and CDR2 as ANQGSEA. V was clipped by 1 base and J by 0 bases, with 7 bases between them. This CDR3 is 14 amino acids long. The CDR3 region is CSVEGRLSYNEQFF. The CDR3, as DNA: TGCAGCGTTGAAGGGCGGCTCTCCTACAATGAGCAGTTCTTC.

This chain's CDR3 is CASSADINSGNTIYF. The CDR3 DNA is TGTGCCAGCAGCGCCGACATAAACTCTGGAAACACCATATATTTT. The V and J genes are TRBV9 and TRBJ1-3, with unresolved D. Per the germline V gene, CDR1 is SGDLS and CDR2 is YYNGEE. Trimming shortened V by 3 bases and J by 0 bases, and 10 bases separated the two germline ends. The CDR3 is made up of 15 amino acids.

The chain has TRBV2 and TRBJ2-5, with 7 nucleotides matching TRBD2. V shed 5 bases, J shed 9 bases, and the junction held 9 bases outside the gene matches. This CDR3 has 13 amino acids. From germline, CDR1 is SNHLY and CDR2 FYNNEI. CDR3 DNA: TGTGCCAGCAGTCCCGGACTAGGTCGGGCCCAGTACTTC. It translates to CASSPGLGRAQYF.

This clone has a single count. The rearrangement links TRBV6-6 to TRBJ2-2, with D hard to call. The CDR3 is 14 residues long. In germline, CDR1 is MNHNY, CDR2 SVGAGI (reference sequence). With 3 bases removed from V and 4 bases from J, the gap between germline ends came to 9 bases. CDR3 coding DNA: TGTGCCAGCAGTTATCAAGCAAGCACCGGGGAGCTGTTTTTT. Its protein is CASSYQASTGELFF.